This T cell receptor (beta chain) was profiled in a study of OX40 agonist ivuxolimab in advanced cancers. This clone was detected once. Its antigen is not known. Trimming removed 3 bases from V and 3 bases from J, with 12 bases in between. This CDR3 is built from 14 residues. The germline CDR1 and CDR2 sequences are LNHDA and SQIVND (reference sequence). Findings and limits, study-wide: Determination of antigen specificity was not performed for the expanded peripheral T cells.

TCRdb's table, derived via immunoSEQ multiplex PCR, lists solely in-frame clones and lacks some. The repertoire holds around 46,000 clones, with approximately 88% as singletons. The chain uses TRBV19 and TRBJ2-7, with D perhaps matching TRBD1 (6 bases). The starting material was CD4+ or CD8+ T cells sorted from blood, obtained in a trial of the OX40 agonist ivuxolimab. This TCR came from an adult with an advanced solid tumor such as melanoma, head and neck, liver or kidney cancer. The chain's CDR3 is CASSMGHGNYEQYF. The CDR3 region has the DNA TGTGCCAGTAGTATGGGACACGGGAACTACGAGCAGTACTTC. Supplemented by reference TRBV19 and TRBJ2-7, the full variable domain reads DGGITQSPKYLFRKEGQNVTLSCEQNLNHDAMYWYRQDPGQGLRLIYYSQIVNDFQKGDIAEGYSVSREKKESFPLTVTSAQKNPTAFYLCASSMGHGNYEQYFGPGTRLTVT.